This T cell receptor (beta chain) was sequenced in a study of T cells in Graves' hyperthyroidism and ophthalmopathy. This clonotype was seen repeatedly, ten times or more. Trimming cost V 11 bases and J 1 base, with 14 bases left between them. Germline lookup yields CDR1 LNHNV and CDR2 YYDKDF (reference sequence). This CDR3 region has 14 residues. Amplified regions were TCR beta CDR3 sequences from RNA transcripts. A first-round RT-PCR of the TCR CDR3 used the HTBI primer set. TCRdb reprocessed the multiplex PCR reads via MiXCR and lists one record per CDR3 protein. The table shows over 250,000 distinct CDR3 sequences, with about an eighth occurring only once.

The clonotype originates from a woman aged 35 to 49 with Graves' ophthalmopathy. The genes are TRBV15 and TRBJ2-2; D might be TRBD2 (5 bases). Sample: blood. In nucleotides, the CDR3 is TGTGCCTGTCGCCAGGAGGTGAACACCGGGGAGCTGTTTTTT. Translated, it gives CACRQEVNTGELFF.